Here is one TCR beta chain with its context. A far bigger clonotype differs at one base, so this is likely a read error. Other nucleotide sequences in the sample specify the same CDR3. The PCR contained 60 Vbeta and 13 Jbeta primers. The table came from immunoSEQ multiplex PCR; TCRdb's copy has only in-frame clones and leaves some out. The profile covers 130,000 to 150,000 clones, with approximately 82% appearing a single time and more than 9.5% taken by the ten largest. This specimen comes from a study of cytomegalovirus exposure and HLA in healthy donors. The CDR3 spans 15 residues. Between the trimmed V and J ends, which lost 5 bases and 1 base, there was a span of 14 bases. Germline CDR1 SEHNR, CDR2 FQNEAQ (reference sequence).

This sequence originates from a woman aged 55-70 years in good health and CMV-seropositive. The rearrangement joins TRBV7-9 to TRBJ2-5; possibly TRBD1 for D (5 bases). Sequenced material: PBMCs. CDR3 bases: TGTGCCAGCAGCCAAGGTCAGGGCTCCCAAGAGACCCAGTACTTC. Translated: CASSQGQGSQETQYF.